The 28 T cell receptor beta chains in this list originate from one sample, sequenced in a study of blood T cell repertoires in COVID-19. Profiled with immunoSEQ multiplex PCR; TCRdb holds only in-frame clones, not every one. Among some 290,000 clones listed, about 76% were seen once. Sequencing used peripheral blood. The receptors originated from a woman in her sixties with active or convalescent COVID-19.

The rearrangement links TRBV4-1 to TRBJ2-1; D gene ambiguous. Trimming stripped 0 bases from V and 6 bases from J, with 15 bases between. The CDR3 covers 16 residues. Germline V gives CDR1 MGHRA, CDR2 YSYEKL. This CDR3 reads CASSQDVLVTINEQFF. The DNA of the CDR3 is TGCGCCAGCAGCCAAGATGTCTTAGTAACGATCAATGAGCAGTTCTTC.

This clone was recorded a few times. The rearrangement uses TRBV11-3 and TRBJ2-2, with D perhaps matching TRBD1 (5 bases). Looked up from germline, CDR1 is SGHNT and CDR2 is YENEEA. V lost 7 bases to trimming and J lost 1 base, with 7 bases between them. The CDR3 length is 13 residues. CDR3 sequence (DNA): TGTGCCAGCAAGGGGCAGAACACCGGGGAGCTGTTTTTT. Residues: CASKGQNTGELFF.

The chain joins TRBV19 to TRBJ2-7, with D possibly matching TRBD2 (5 bases). Germline assignment: CDR1 LNHDA and CDR2 SQIVND (reference sequence). The CDR3 spans 15 residues. V was clipped by 1 base and J by 2 bases, with 12 bases between them. The CDR3 DNA sequence: TGTGCCAGTAGTATAGCAGCGGCAGTCCCCTACGAGCAGTACTTC. Translated, it gives CASSIAAAVPYEQYF.

In its sample, this clone was seen a few times. V is TRBV7-6 and J is TRBJ2-2, with 15 nucleotides matching TRBD2. Per germline, CDR1 SGHVS and CDR2 FNYEAQ. Unmatched junction bases numbered 4, after V lost 5 bases and J lost 6 bases. The CDR3 has 16 residues. CDR3 region: CASSPGLAGGPGELFF. The CDR3 DNA reads TGTGCCAGCAGCCCTGGACTAGCGGGGGGGCCCGGGGAGCTGTTTTTT. The complete variable domain, with remaining parts taken from reference TRBV7-6 and TRBJ2-2, reads GAGVSQSPRYKVTKRGQDVALRCDPISGHVSLYWYRQALGQGPEFLTYFNYEAQQDKSGLPNDRFSAERPEGSISTLTIQRTEQRDSAMYRCASSPGLAGGPGELFFGEGSRLTVL.

The genes are TRBV3-1 (or the pseudogene TRBV3-2) and TRBJ2-3; TRBD2 aligns across 9 bases. The CDR3 loop spans 15 amino acids. The V segment lost 4 bases and the J segment 2 bases; nucleotides outside the gene matches: 4. The germline gives CDR1 LGHDT, CDR2 YNNKEL (reference sequence). The CDR3 here is CASSPKRGVTDTQYF. The CDR3 nucleotides are TGTGCCAGCAGCCCGAAGCGGGGGGTCACAGATACGCAGTATTTT.

J is TRBJ1-2 and V is TRBV25-1; 10 bases line up with TRBD1. Germline CDR1 is MGHDK and CDR2 is SYGVNS. Trimming at V came to 8 bases and at J to 4 bases, leaving 7 bases not matched to a gene. The CDR3 has 14 amino acids. CDR3 amino acids: CASAGTGAFYGYTF. The CDR3 DNA reads TGTGCCAGCGCCGGGACAGGGGCCTTCTATGGCTACACCTTC.

V gene TRBV6-5 combines with J gene TRBJ1-5; TRBD1 is a possible D gene (6 bases). Trimming cost V 10 bases and J 3 bases, with 13 bases left between them. The length of the CDR3 is 13 residues. Per germline, CDR1 MNHEY and CDR2 SVGAGI. The DNA of the CDR3 is TGTGCCACAGGGAGGGGGGCCAATCAGCCCCAGCATTTT. Translating gives CATGRGANQPQHF.

The gene calls are TRBV5-1 and TRBJ2-3, with TRBD1 identical over 10 bases. This CDR3 is 15 amino acids long. The germline V gene encodes CDR1 SGHRS and CDR2 YFSETQ. The trim removed 4 bases at V and 6 bases at J, leaving 8 bases unmatched. The CDR3 DNA sequence: TGCGCCAGCAGCCTACGACAGGGGGCTGGGGATACGCAGTATTTT. This encodes CASSLRQGAGDTQYF.

The chain couples TRBV7-6 to TRBJ2-1; D is possibly TRBD2 (7 bases). The CDR3 sequence is 17 residues long. The germline V and J ends were trimmed by 5 bases and 7 bases, with 24 bases remaining between them. CDR1 is SGHVS, CDR2 FNYEAQ, per germline. CDR3 region: CASSPLGRWGGLNEQFF. CDR3 nucleotide sequence: TGTGCCAGCAGCCCCCTAGGTCGGTGGGGGGGCTTAAATGAGCAGTTCTTC. The full variable domain, its missing parts supplied by reference TRBV7-6 and TRBJ2-1, is GAGVSQSPRYKVTKRGQDVALRCDPISGHVSLYWYRQALGQGPEFLTYFNYEAQQDKSGLPNDRFSAERPEGSISTLTIQRTEQRDSAMYRCASSPLGRWGGLNEQFFGPGTRLTVL.

The V call is TRBV4-2, the J call TRBJ2-5, with TRBD1 identical over 9 bases. CDR1 and CDR2 (germline): LGHNA, YNFKEQ. This CDR3 comprises 16 residues. The V gene end was trimmed by 1 base and the J gene end by 4 bases; junction bases not matched to a gene: 7. This CDR3 is CASSQVTGTGRETQYF. The CDR3 DNA reads TGTGCCAGCAGCCAAGTGACCGGGACAGGGAGAGAGACCCAGTACTTC.

V and J are TRBV7-2 and TRBJ1-2; no clear D gene. With 5 bases removed from V and 8 bases from J, the gap between germline ends came to 15 bases. Germline V lookup: CDR1 SGHTA, CDR2 FQGNSA. This CDR3 has 13 amino acids. This CDR3 reads CASSLRRSGGYTF. DNA for the CDR3: TGTGCCAGCAGCCTCAGACGGAGCGGCGGCTACACCTTC.

The chain is built from TRBV3-1 (or the pseudogene TRBV3-2) and TRBJ2-5; 11 nucleotides line up with TRBD2. CDR1 is LGHDT, CDR2 YNNKEL, per germline (reference sequence). The CDR3 is made up of 19 amino acids. Trimming at V came to 5 bases and at J to 1 base, leaving 15 bases not matched to a gene. The CDR3 DNA follows: TGTGCCAGCAGCTATCTTAGCGGGGGGGGAAAACTTTTCCAAGAGACCCAGTACTTC. Its protein is CASSYLSGGGKLFQETQYF.

The rearrangement joins TRBV30 to TRBJ1-4, with D unresolved. Looked up from germline, CDR1 is GTSNPN and CDR2 is SVGIG (reference sequence). Trimming shortened V by 3 bases and J by 0 bases, and 17 bases separated the two germline ends. CDR3 length: 17 amino acids. CDR3 amino acids: CAWRPPFDTATNEKLFF. CDR3 bases: TGTGCCTGGAGGCCCCCTTTTGACACAGCAACTAATGAAAAACTGTTTTTT.

The chain carries TRBV11-1 and TRBJ2-1; possible D gene TRBD2, 6 bases. V lost 4 bases to trimming and J lost 0 bases, with 13 bases between them. The CDR3 is made up of 16 amino acids. Germline V gives CDR1 SGHAT, CDR2 FQDESV (reference sequence). The CDR3 DNA is TGTGCCAGCAGCTCCGGTAGCGGCAGCTCCTACAATGAGCAGTTCTTC. It specifies CASSSGSGSSYNEQFF.

This clone was seen once. CDR3 in DNA: TGTGCCAGCAGCCCCCCCTTCTCCTACGAGCAGTACTTC. This codes for CASSPPFSYEQYF. The V gene is TRBV9, the J gene TRBJ2-7; no reliable D call. Germline V gene sequence: CDR1 SGDLS, CDR2 YYNGEE. This CDR3 is 13 amino acids long. The V gene lost 4 bases and the J gene lost 0 bases, with 8 bases spanning the gap.

This sequence joins TRBV7-6 and TRBJ1-1; possibly TRBD1 for D (5 bases). CDR1 is SGHVS and CDR2 is FNYEAQ in the germline V gene. V shed 0 bases and J shed 7 bases, with 15 bases lying between them. The CDR3 loop spans 15 amino acids. CDR3: CASSLAGGILDEAFF. DNA of the CDR3: TGTGCCAGCAGCTTAGCGGGGGGGATACTAGATGAAGCTTTCTTT.

V gene TRBV6-5 combines with J gene TRBJ2-4, with a tentative D call TRBD1 (7 bases). Trimming cost V 4 bases and J 10 bases, with 17 bases left between them. Germline CDR1 is MNHEY and CDR2 is SVGAGI. CDR3 length: 14 residues. DNA for the CDR3: TGTGCCAGCAGTTTGACAGGGACTTATGGTATTCAGTACTTC. Residues: CASSLTGTYGIQYF.

This chain links TRBV4-1 with TRBJ2-6, with 8 bases lining up with TRBD1. CDR1 and CDR2 (germline): MGHRA, YSYEKL. V trimming: 1 base; J trimming: 0 bases; junction bases outside the gene matches: 2. This CDR3 region has 17 residues. Here the CDR3 DNA reads TGCGCCAGCAGCCAAGGACAGGGGAACTCTGGGGCCAACGTCCTGACTTTC. This translates into CASSQGQGNSGANVLTF.

This clone was observed a handful of times. The chain carries TRBV6-5 and TRBJ1-4; the D gene is possibly TRBD1 (5 bases). Looked up from germline, CDR1 is MNHEY and CDR2 is SVGAGI. This CDR3 has 14 residues. V was cut by 0 bases and J by 8 bases, with 10 bases left in between. The CDR3 DNA sequence: TGTGCCAGCAGTTACTCGGGGCAGATCGAAAAACTGTTTTTT. Translated: CASSYSGQIEKLFF.

The chain couples TRBV6-5 to TRBJ2-5; a possible D gene is TRBD2 (7 bases). This CDR3 has 13 residues. The V gene's germline CDR1 is MNHEY and CDR2 SVGAGI. Trimming took off 8 bases at V and 7 bases at J, with 17 bases between the two ends. CDR3: CASYPRGARTQYF. In DNA form, the CDR3 reads TGTGCCAGCTACCCACGGGGGGCAAGGACCCAGTACTTC.

This chain connects TRBV7-9 to TRBJ2-2; D perhaps matches TRBD2 (5 bases). The CDR3 runs to 11 residues. From germline, CDR1 is SEHNR and CDR2 FQNEAQ (reference sequence). Trimming took 7 bases from V and 8 from J, leaving 8 bases between them. The CDR3, as DNA: TGTGCCAGCACCCTAGCTGGGGAGCTGTTTTTT. It translates to CASTLAGELFF.

This sequence joins TRBV4-3 and TRBJ2-5, with a weak D call TRBD2 (6 bases). Trimming removed 0 bases from V and 5 bases from J, with 19 bases in between. The CDR3 runs to 17 residues. Germline lookup yields CDR1 LGHNA and CDR2 YSLEER. The CDR3 protein is CASSQDSGLASGETQYF. CDR3 nucleotides: TGCGCCAGCAGCCAAGATAGCGGCCTAGCTTCGGGGGAGACCCAGTACTTC.

The chain carries TRBV6-5 and TRBJ2-7, with 7 positions matching TRBD2. Losses at the gene ends were 5 bases for V and 0 bases for J; bases not matched to a gene: 7. This CDR3 is 15 amino acids long. Germline values: CDR1 MNHEY, CDR2 SVGAGI. The CDR3 bases are TGTGCCAGCAGTACGGGAGGCACAAGCTCCTACGAGCAGTACTTC. Protein sequence: CASSTGGTSSYEQYF.

The J gene is TRBJ1-4, the V gene TRBV1; the table names TRBD1, a call not compared with the DNA. TRBV1 is labeled a pseudogene. There are 15 residues in the CDR3. CDR3 sequence reads: CTSSLKRDRDEKLFF. The CDR3 DNA sequence: TGCACCAGCAGCCTAAAGAGGGACAGGGATGAAAAACTGTTTTTT.

The rearrangement joins TRBV7-6 to TRBJ2-2; TRBD1 aligns across 10 bases. CDR1 is SGHVS, CDR2 FNYEAQ, per germline. The CDR3 length is 15 residues. Trimming at V came to 5 bases and at J to 10 bases, leaving 10 bases not matched to a gene. The CDR3 sequence is CASSDWTGGVEELFF. CDR3 sequence (DNA): TGTGCCAGCAGCGACTGGACAGGGGGGGTCGAGGAGCTGTTTTTT.

The chain joins TRBV6-2 or TRBV6-3 to TRBJ2-7, with D maybe TRBD2 (6 bases). The germline gives CDR1 MNHEY, CDR2 SVGEGT. CDR3 length: 15 amino acids. V was shortened by 6 bases and J by 0 bases, with 15 bases between the two germline ends. In DNA, the CDR3 is TGTGCCAGCAGCCCCTCGGGACTGAGCTCCTACGAGCAGTACTTC. This translates into CASSPSGLSSYEQYF.

This clone was seen once. V is TRBV5-5 and J is TRBJ1-6; 8 positions match TRBD1. Germline CDR1 reads SGHKS; CDR2 reads YYEKEE (reference sequence). V was clipped by 4 bases and J by 0 bases; unmatched bases: 15. The CDR3 contains 20 residues. The CDR3 is CASSGGPGGAPGSYNSPLHF. CDR3 bases: TGTGCCAGCAGCGGGGGGCCAGGGGGCGCCCCGGGCTCCTATAATTCACCCCTCCACTTT.

The chain recombines TRBV7-2 with TRBJ2-7, with TRBD1 as a possible D gene (6 bases). The V and J ends lost 3 bases and 0 bases respectively, with 9 bases between them. Looked up from germline, CDR1 is SGHTA and CDR2 is FQGNSA. The CDR3 has 14 residues. The DNA of the CDR3 is TGTGCCAGCAGCTTCGACAGGCCCTCCTACGAGCAGTACTTC. It is translated as CASSFDRPSYEQYF.